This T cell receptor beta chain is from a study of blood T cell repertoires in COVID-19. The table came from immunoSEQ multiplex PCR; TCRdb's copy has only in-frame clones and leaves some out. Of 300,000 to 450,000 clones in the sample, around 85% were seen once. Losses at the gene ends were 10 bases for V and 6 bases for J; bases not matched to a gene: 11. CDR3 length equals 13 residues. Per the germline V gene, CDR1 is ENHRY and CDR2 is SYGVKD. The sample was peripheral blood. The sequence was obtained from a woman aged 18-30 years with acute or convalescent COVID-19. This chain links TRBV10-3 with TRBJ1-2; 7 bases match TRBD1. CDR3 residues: CATQTTGVDGYTF. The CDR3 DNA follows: TGTGCCACTCAAACAACAGGGGTGGATGGCTACACCTTC.